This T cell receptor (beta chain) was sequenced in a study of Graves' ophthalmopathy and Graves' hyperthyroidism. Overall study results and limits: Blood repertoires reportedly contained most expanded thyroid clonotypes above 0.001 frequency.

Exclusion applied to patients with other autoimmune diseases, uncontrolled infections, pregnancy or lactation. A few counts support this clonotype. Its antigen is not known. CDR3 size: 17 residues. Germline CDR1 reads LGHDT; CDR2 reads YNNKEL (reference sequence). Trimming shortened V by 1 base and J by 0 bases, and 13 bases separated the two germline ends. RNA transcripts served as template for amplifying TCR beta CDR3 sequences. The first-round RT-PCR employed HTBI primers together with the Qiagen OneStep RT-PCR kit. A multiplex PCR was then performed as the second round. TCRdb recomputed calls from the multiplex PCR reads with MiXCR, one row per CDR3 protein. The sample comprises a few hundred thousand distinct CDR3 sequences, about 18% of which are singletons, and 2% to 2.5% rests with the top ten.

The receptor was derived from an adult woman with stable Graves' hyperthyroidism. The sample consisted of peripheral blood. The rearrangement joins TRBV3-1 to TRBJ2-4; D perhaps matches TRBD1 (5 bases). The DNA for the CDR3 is TGTGCCAGCAGCCAAGGGTGGCGGACACTAGCCAAAAACATTCAGTACTTC. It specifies CASSQGWRTLAKNIQYF. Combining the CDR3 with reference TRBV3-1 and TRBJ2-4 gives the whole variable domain DTAVSQTPKYLVTQMGNDKSIKCEQNLGHDTMYWYKQDSKKFLKIMFSYNNKELIINETVPNRFSPKSPDKAHLNLHINSLELGDSAVYFCASSQGWRTLAKNIQYFGAGTRLSVL.